This entry features one T cell receptor beta chain sequence. These data are taken from a study of blood T cell repertoires in COVID-19. Study overall: Collection of acute and convalescent COVID-19 samples took place in the United States, Italy and Spain. PBMCs, B-cell-depleted T cells, or T cells provided the cDNA or gDNA that made up the material.

V lost 2 bases, J lost 2 bases, and 8 bases lay in between. The length of the CDR3 is 14 residues. From germline, CDR1 is SGHTA and CDR2 FQGNSA. Original processing methods: Nucleated cell number was recorded as an estimate derived from reference gene primer amplification. Profiled with immunoSEQ multiplex PCR; TCRdb holds only in-frame clones, not every one. V and J calls plus clone size are reproduced from that table; the DNA served to infer D and trimming. The sample records over 55,000 clones, over 75% being singletons. Specimen: peripheral blood. This receptor was identified in a human donor in a cohort sampled during active COVID-19. V usage is TRBV7-2 and J usage is TRBJ2-3; the D gene is possibly TRBD2 (5 bases). The CDR3 coding sequence is TGTGCCAGCAGCTTAACGGGGAACACAGATACGCAGTATTTT. Protein: CASSLTGNTDTQYF.